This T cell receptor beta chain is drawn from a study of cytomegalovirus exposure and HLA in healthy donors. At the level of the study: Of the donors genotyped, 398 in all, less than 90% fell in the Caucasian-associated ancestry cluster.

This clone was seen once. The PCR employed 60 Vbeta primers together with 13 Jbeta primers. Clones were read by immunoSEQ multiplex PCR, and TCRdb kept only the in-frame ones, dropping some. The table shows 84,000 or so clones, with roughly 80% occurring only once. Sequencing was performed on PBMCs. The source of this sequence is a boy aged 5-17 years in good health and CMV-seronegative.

The CDR3 is CASSLALVPSTSEQFF. DNA for the CDR3: TGTGCCAGCAGCTTGGCGCTAGTGCCTTCGACCAGTGAGCAGTTCTTC. The chain carries TRBV5-6 and TRBJ2-1; D is unresolved. V gave up 0 bases and J gave up 9 bases, with 19 bases separating them. Per germline, CDR1 SGHDT and CDR2 YYEEEE. The CDR3 totals 16 residues.